This T cell receptor beta chain was observed in a study of spatial heterogeneity in lung cancer. Study-wide context: Sequence detection consistently recorded a greater number of beta-chain than alpha-chain sequences. Study results and limitations: Blood carried ubiquitous expanded tumor TCRs more at resection than follow-up.

TCRdb re-called the 5' RACE reads with MiXCR, one entry per CDR3 protein. The table shows approximately 21,000 distinct CDR3 sequences, with 2.5% to 4% occurring only once. In its sample, this clonotype was seen many times. Its specificity is not known. This CDR3 spans 15 amino acids. V was clipped by 5 bases and J by 0 bases, with 12 bases between them. Time point denoted: sample taken at primary tumor resection. Donation came from roughly 72 patients with untreated early-stage non-small cell lung cancer. The rearrangement links TRBV12-3 or TRBV12-4 to TRBJ2-3; the D gene is possibly TRBD2 (5 bases). This specimen was PBMCs, taken at surgery. This sequence was found in a female donor with early-stage non-small cell lung cancer. The CDR3 bases are TGTGCCAGCAGTCCGCGGGTGACAAGCACAGATACGCAGTATTTT. It codes for CASSPRVTSTDTQYF.